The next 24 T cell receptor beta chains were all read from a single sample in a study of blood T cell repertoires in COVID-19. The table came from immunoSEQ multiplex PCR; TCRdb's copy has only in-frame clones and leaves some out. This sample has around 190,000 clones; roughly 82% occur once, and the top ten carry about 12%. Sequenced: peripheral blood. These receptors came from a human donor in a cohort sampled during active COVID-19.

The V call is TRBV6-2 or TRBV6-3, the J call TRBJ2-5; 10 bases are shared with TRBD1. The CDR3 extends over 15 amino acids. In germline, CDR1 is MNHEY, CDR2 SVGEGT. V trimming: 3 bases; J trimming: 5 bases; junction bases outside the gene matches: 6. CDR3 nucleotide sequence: TGTGCCAGCAGTTATTGGGACAGGGGAGACGAGACCCAGTACTTC. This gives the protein CASSYWDRGDETQYF.

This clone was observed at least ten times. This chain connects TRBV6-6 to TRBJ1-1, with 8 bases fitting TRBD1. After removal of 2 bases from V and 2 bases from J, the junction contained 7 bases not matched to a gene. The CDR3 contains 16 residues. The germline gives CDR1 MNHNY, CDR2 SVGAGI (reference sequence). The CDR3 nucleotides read TGTGCCAGCAGTTACGCGAGGGGACAGGTTAACACTGAAGCTTTCTTT. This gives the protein CASSYARGQVNTEAFF.

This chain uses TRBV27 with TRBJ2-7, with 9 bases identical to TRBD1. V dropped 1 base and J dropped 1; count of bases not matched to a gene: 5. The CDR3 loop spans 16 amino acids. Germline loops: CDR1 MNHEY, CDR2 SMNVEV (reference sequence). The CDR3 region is CASSLFLQGASYEQYF. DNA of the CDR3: TGTGCCAGCAGTTTATTCTTACAGGGGGCTTCCTACGAGCAGTACTTC.

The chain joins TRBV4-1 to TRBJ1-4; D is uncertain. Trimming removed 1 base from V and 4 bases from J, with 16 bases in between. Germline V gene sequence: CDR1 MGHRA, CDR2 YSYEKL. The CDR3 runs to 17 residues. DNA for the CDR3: TGCGCCAGCAGCCAAGCCCTATTATCCGCCTATAATGAAAAACTGTTTTTT. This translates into CASSQALLSAYNEKLFF.

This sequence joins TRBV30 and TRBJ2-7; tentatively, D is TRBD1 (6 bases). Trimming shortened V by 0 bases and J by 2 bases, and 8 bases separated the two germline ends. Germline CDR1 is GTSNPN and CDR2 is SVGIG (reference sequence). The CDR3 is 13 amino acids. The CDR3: CAWSVGQTYEQYF. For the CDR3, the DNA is TGTGCCTGGAGTGTAGGACAGACCTACGAGCAGTACTTC.

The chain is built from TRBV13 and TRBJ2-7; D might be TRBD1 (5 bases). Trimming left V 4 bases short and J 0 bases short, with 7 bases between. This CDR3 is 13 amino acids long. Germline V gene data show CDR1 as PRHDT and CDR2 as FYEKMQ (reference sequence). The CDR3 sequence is CASSSQGSYEQYF. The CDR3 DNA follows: TGTGCCAGCAGCTCTCAGGGCTCCTACGAGCAGTACTTC.

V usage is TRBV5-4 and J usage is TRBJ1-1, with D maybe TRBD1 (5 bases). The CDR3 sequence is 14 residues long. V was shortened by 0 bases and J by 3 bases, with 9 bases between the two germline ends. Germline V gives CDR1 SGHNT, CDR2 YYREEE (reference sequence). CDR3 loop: CASSLAGRDTEAFF. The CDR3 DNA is TGTGCCAGCAGCTTGGCGGGCAGGGACACTGAAGCTTTCTTT.

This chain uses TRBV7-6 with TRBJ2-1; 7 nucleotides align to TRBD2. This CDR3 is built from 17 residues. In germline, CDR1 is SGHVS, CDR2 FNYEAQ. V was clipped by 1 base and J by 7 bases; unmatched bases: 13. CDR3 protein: CASSLVWVAGSSNEQFF. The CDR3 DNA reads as TGTGCCAGCAGCTTAGTATGGGTAGCGGGCTCTTCTAATGAGCAGTTCTTC.

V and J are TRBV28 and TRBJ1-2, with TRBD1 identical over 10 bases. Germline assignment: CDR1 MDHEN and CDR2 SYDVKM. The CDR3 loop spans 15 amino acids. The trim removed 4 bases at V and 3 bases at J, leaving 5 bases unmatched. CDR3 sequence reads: CASSSGQGRHYGYTF. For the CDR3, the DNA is TGTGCCAGCAGTTCGGGACAGGGGAGGCACTATGGCTACACCTTC.

CDR3 DNA sequence: TGTGCCAGCGGTCTCCGGGGGAGCTCCTACAATGAGCAGTTCTTC. Translating it yields CASGLRGSSYNEQFF. The chain joins TRBV27 to TRBJ2-1; D perhaps matches TRBD2 (6 bases). V gave up 8 bases and J gave up 0 bases, with 14 bases separating them. There are 15 residues in the CDR3. CDR1 is MNHEY and CDR2 is SMNVEV in the germline V gene (reference sequence).

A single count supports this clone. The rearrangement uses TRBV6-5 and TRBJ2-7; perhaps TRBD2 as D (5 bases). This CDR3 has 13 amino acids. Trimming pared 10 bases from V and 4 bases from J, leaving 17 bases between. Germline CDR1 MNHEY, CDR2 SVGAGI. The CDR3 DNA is TGTGCCACCCGGGATAGCAAGCGATACGAGCAGTACTTC. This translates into CATRDSKRYEQYF.

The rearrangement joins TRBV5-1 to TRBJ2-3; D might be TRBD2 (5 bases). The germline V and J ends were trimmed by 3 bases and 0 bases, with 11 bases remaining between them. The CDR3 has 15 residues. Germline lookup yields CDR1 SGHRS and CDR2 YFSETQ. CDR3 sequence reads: CASSSSKTSTDTQYF. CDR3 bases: TGCGCCAGCAGCTCTAGCAAAACTAGCACAGATACGCAGTATTTT.

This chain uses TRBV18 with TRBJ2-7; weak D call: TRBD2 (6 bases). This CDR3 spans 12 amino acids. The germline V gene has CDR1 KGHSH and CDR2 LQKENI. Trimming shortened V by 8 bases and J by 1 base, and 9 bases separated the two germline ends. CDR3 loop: CASRGFSYEQYF. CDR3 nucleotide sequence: TGTGCCAGCCGGGGGTTTTCCTACGAGCAGTACTTC.

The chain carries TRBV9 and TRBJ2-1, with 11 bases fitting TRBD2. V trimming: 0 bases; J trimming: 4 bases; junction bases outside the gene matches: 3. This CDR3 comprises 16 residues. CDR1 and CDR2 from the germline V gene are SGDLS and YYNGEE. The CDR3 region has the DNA TGTGCCAGCAGCGTAGTGGTAGCGGGAGGGTACAATGAGCAGTTCTTC. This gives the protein CASSVVVAGGYNEQFF. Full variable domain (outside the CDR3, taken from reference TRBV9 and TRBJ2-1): DSGVTQTPKHLITATGQRVTLRCSPRSGDLSVYWYQQSLDQGLQFLIQYYNGEERAKGNILERFSAQQFPDLHSELNLSSLELGDSALYFCASSVVVAGGYNEQFFGPGTRLTVL.

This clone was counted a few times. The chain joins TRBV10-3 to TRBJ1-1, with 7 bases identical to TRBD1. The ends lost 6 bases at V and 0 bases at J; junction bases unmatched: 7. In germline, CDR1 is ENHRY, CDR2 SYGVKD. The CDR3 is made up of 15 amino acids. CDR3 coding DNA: TGTGCCATCAGAGAGGGGGCCTTTATGAACACTGAAGCTTTCTTT. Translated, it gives CAIREGAFMNTEAFF.

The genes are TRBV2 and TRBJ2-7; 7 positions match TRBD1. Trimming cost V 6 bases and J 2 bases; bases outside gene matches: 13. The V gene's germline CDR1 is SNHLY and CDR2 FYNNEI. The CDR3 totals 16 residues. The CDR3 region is CASRENWDSETYEQYF. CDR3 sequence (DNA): TGTGCCAGCAGGGAAAATTGGGACAGCGAAACCTACGAGCAGTACTTC.

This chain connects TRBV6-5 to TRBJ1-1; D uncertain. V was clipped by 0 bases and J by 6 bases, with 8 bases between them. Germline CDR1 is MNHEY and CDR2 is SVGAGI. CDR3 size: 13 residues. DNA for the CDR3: TGTGCCAGCAGTTACTCGAGGGTTGCTGAAGCTTTCTTT. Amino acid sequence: CASSYSRVAEAFF.

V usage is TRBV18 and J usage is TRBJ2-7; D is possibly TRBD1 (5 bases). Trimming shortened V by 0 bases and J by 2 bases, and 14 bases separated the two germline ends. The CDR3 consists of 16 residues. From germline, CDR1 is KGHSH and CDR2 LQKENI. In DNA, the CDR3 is TGTGCCAGCTCACCACCGGGTAGGGGTGACACCTACGAGCAGTACTTC. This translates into CASSPPGRGDTYEQYF.

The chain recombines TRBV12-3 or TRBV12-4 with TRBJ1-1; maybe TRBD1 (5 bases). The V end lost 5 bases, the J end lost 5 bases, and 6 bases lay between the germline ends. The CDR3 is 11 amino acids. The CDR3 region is CASSQGTEAFF. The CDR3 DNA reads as TGTGCCAGCAGTCAGGGAACTGAAGCTTTCTTT.

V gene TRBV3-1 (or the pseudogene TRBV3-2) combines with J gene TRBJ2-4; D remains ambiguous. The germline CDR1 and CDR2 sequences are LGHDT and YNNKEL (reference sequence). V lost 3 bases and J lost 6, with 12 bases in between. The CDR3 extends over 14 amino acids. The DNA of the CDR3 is TGTGCCAGCAGCCAGTCCGTGTCGGGAAACATTCAGTACTTC. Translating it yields CASSQSVSGNIQYF.

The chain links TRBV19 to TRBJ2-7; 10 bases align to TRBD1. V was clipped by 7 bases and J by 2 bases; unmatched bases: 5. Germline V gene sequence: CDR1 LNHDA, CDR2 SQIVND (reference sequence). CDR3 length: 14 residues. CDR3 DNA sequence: TGTGCCAGTACGATGGGACAGGGGACCTACGAGCAGTACTTC. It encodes CASTMGQGTYEQYF.

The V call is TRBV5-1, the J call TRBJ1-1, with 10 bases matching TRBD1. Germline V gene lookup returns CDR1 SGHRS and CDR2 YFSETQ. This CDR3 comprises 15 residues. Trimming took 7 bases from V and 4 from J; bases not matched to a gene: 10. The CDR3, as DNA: TGCGCCAGCTGTCCCGGGGACAGGGGACCCACTGAAGCTTTCTTT. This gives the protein CASCPGDRGPTEAFF.

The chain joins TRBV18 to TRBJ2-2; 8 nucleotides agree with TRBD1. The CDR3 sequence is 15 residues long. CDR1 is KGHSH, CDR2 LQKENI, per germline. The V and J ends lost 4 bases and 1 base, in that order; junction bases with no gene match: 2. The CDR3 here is CASSLGTGNTGELFF. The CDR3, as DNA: TGTGCCAGCTCACTCGGGACAGGGAACACCGGGGAGCTGTTTTTT.

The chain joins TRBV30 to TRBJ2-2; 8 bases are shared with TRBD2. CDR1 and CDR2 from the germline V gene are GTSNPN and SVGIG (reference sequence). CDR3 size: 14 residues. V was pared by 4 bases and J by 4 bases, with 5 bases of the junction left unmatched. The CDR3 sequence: CAWTLTSVTGELFF. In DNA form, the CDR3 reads TGTGCCTGGACCTTGACTAGCGTCACCGGGGAGCTGTTTTTT.